The rows below give T cell receptor beta chains drawn from one sample of a study of somatic mutations in cytotoxic T cells in rheumatoid arthritis. Profiled with immunoSEQ multiplex PCR; TCRdb holds only in-frame clones, not every one. The sample gives 35,000 to 40,000 clones, 70% to 85% of which show up once; 3% to 3.5% is in the top ten. The sample comprised CD8+ T cells sorted from blood. The receptors were sampled from a man aged 40-50 years in good health. Both conserved end residues are part of each CDR3.

v_call cdr3_aa
TRBV7-9 CASTTSDRTGLYGYTF
TRBV27 CASSFSQGSSYEQYF
TRBV4-3 CASSQDRSSSYEQYF
TRBV4-1 CASSQPTVAKNIQYF
TRBV7-8 CASSLAPGPGNSYEQYF
TRBV25-1 CASSGGITLNQPQHF
TRBV19 CASSVQGHGYTF
TRBV10-2 CASSERLAVQGYNEQFF
TRBV4-3 CASSHNDRDEQYF
TRBV27 CASRPGGTNEKLFF
TRBV29-1 CSVETPGALSGELFF
TRBV27 CAGAWDTSYEQYF
TRBV29-1 CSVDLLSSYNEQFF
TRBV7-8 CASIEDRGNPYEQYF
TRBV6-5 CASSYSRGGSGETQYF
TRBV19 CASSLSPSEGVSGYTF
TRBV19 CASSPGQAASYEQYF
TRBV4-3 CASSQETSSGKYGSYEQYF
TRBV29-1 CTVAGGGTGGYNEQFF
TRBV7-6 CASSLGGLASYEQYF
TRBV5-1 CASSLEGVGYEQYF
TRBV28 CASSLLAGPYEQYF
TRBV28 CASRPTGIYGYTF
TRBV25-1 CASSEYRDTGELFF
TRBV2 CASSATGSGNQPQHF
TRBV19 CASSLGLVAYEQYF
TRBV6-1 CASSREVAVDEQFF
TRBV30 CAWTSGSPYNEQFF
TRBV7-6 CASSFLDREDQPQHF
TRBV7-9 CATSDSEKLFF
TRBV29-1 CSVDFSAGYGYTF
TRBV25-1 CASSAGWDEQFF
TRBV6-6 CASSSLGQGPPSEQYF
TRBV29-1 CSVSDGTGGGLSSYEQYF
TRBV19 CASTTTGGSQPQHF
TRBV27 CASSLARTLSTDTQYF
TRBV19 CASRLQGLDNEQFF
TRBV29-1 CSASGTPEQFF
TRBV11-3 CASSLTAQETQYF
TRBV4-3 CASSQDWRGNEKLFF
TRBV5-1 CASSLQGADTQYF
TRBV28 CASSFPGTSGRTDTQYF
TRBV28 CASSLSFQDFNEKLFF